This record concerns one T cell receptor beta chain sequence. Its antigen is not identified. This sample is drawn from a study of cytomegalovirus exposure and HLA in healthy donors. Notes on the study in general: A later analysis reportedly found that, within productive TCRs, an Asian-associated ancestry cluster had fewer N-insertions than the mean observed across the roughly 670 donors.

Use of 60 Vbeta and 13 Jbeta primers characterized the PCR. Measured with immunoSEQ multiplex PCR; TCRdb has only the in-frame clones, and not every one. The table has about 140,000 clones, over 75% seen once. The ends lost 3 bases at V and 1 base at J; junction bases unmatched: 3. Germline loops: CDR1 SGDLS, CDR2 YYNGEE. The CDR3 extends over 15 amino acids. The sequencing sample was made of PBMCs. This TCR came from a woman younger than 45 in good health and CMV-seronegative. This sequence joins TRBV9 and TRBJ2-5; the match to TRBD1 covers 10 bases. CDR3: CASSGQGATQETQYF. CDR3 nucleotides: TGTGCCAGCAGCGGACAGGGGGCAACCCAAGAGACCCAGTACTTC. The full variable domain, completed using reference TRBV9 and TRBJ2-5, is DSGVTQTPKHLITATGQRVTLRCSPRSGDLSVYWYQQSLDQGLQFLIQYYNGEERAKGNILERFSAQQFPDLHSELNLSSLELGDSALYFCASSGQGATQETQYFGPGTRLLVL.